This T cell receptor (beta chain) derives from a study of control samples from healthy donors and cancer patients. Generated by immunoSEQ multiplex PCR, the TCRdb table keeps only in-frame clones and is missing some. The table records about 160,000 clones, roughly 90% of them present only once. V was pared by 0 bases and J by 3 bases, with 9 bases between. This CDR3 spans 14 amino acids. Germline V gene sequence: CDR1 MGHRA, CDR2 YSYEKL. Sequenced input: blood. The origin of this receptor is a man aged 30-40 years in good health. The chain carries TRBV4-1 and TRBJ2-7; the D gene could be TRBD1 or TRBD2 (5 bases each). CDR3 coding DNA: TGCGCCAGCAGCCAAGATCTGGGGGTCTACGAGCAGTACTTC. Translating it yields CASSQDLGVYEQYF.